A selection of T cell receptor beta chains follows, all from one sample in a study of regulatory T cells in long-lasting Graves disease. TCRdb analysed the multiplex PCR reads with MiXCR anew, one entry per CDR3 protein. The table lists almost 350,000 distinct CDR3 sequences, about 18% of them singletons. The source was peripheral blood mononuclear cells (PBMCs), collected when the disease was refractory, from a patient treated with antithyroid drugs. Source of these receptors: a female donor with Graves disease. Both conserved end residues are part of each CDR3. A D gene is named only where the DNA matches it firmly. Some rows have no size entry. The others give once, few or many, or a class for an expanded clone.

cdr3_length j_call v_call d_call clone_size cdr3_nt cdr3_aa
15 TRBJ2-5 TRBV20-1 NA many TGCAGTGCTAGAGCAACTAGGTCCCCTGAAGAGACCCAGTACTTC CSARATRSPEETQYF
15 TRBJ2-2 TRBV28 NA NA TGTGCCAGCAGCCCTTTTGGGTTTTCGGCCGGGGAGCTGTTTTTT CASSPFGFSAGELFF
16 TRBJ2-7 TRBV6-9 TRBD2 NA TGTGCCAGCAGTTTCTCTGGACTAGCTTTTTACTACGAGCAGTACTTC CASSFSGLAFYYEQYF
14 TRBJ1-2 TRBV20-1 NA few TGCAGTGCAAGTCTACAGGGCAGGGTTGACGGCTACACCTTC CSASLQGRVDGYTF
15 TRBJ1-4 TRBV9 NA few TGTGCCAGCAGCGCCTCAGGAACCGGTGTCGAAAAACTGTTTTTT CASSASGTGVEKLFF
12 TRBJ1-2 TRBV12-3/TRBV12-4 NA many TGTGCCAGCAGTTTGACAGTCTATGGCTACACCTTC CASSLTVYGYTF
14 TRBJ2-7 TRBV6-1 TRBD1 few TGTGCCAGCAGGGATCCGGGACAGGCCTACGAGCAGTACTTC CASRDPGQAYEQYF
15 TRBJ1-1 TRBV6-1 NA NA TGTGCCAGCAGCAACTTAAACCCAGGCTACACTGAAGCTTTCTTT CASSNLNPGYTEAFF
12 TRBJ1-2 TRBV28 NA few TGTGCCAGCACCCAGGGGAACTATGGCTACACCTTC CASTQGNYGYTF
14 TRBJ1-1 TRBV20-1 TRBD1 NA TGCAGTGCTCCTGAAGGGACAGGGTACACTGAAGCTTTCTTT CSAPEGTGYTEAFF
16 TRBJ2-5 TRBV27 NA many TGTGCCAGCAGTTTAAGTCCAGGCCGACGGGGAGAGACCCAGTACTTC CASSLSPGRRGETQYF
15 TRBJ2-7 TRBV7-2 TRBD1 many TGTGCCAGCAGCTTAGCCGGGACAGAGGGCTACGAGCAGTACTTC CASSLAGTEGYEQYF
15 TRBJ1-5 TRBV4-3 NA few TGCGCCAGCAGCCAAGATGGAGGGCGACATCAGCCCCAGCATTTT CASSQDGGRHQPQHF
15 TRBJ1-5 TRBV19 NA NA TGTGCCAGTAGTATTATTGGTTATAGCAATCAGCCCCAGCATTTT CASSIIGYSNQPQHF
20 TRBJ1-3 TRBV29-1 NA NA TGCAGCGCCCTTTTGACTCCAGTCGGTCGAGCTGGGTTCTCTGGAAACACCATATATTTT CSALLTPVGRAGFSGNTIYF
23 TRBJ2-5 TRBV6-5 TRBD2 many TGTGCCAGCAGTTACTCTATTTTGGACGACCTCCCCCGTAGCGGGAGAATGGTCGTGACCCAGTACTTC CASSYSILDDLPRSGRMVVTQYF
14 TRBJ2-5 TRBV6-1 NA many TGTGCCAGCAGTGAACAGGCCCGAGAGGAGACCCAGTACTTC CASSEQAREETQYF
14 TRBJ2-5 TRBV20-1 TRBD2 many TGCAGTGCTAGACCGGGAGGCTCGAGTGAGACCCAGTACTTC CSARPGGSSETQYF
13 TRBJ1-2 TRBV29-1 NA many TGCAGCGTCGCGGGGAGCCTAACGGTTGGCTACACCTTC CSVAGSLTVGYTF
13 TRBJ1-6 TRBV9 NA NA TGTGCCAGCAGCGTAGAGGCGGGGATTGGCCTCCACTTT CASSVEAGIGLHF
14 TRBJ1-6 TRBV10-3 NA NA TGTGCCACCACAGGGAACAAGAATAATTCACCCCTCCACTTT CATTGNKNNSPLHF
15 TRBJ2-2 TRBV2 TRBD2 NA TGTGCCAGCAGCAGGACTAGCGTTGACACCGGGGAGCTGTTTTTT CASSRTSVDTGELFF
12 TRBJ2-5 TRBV2 NA many TGTGCCAGCAGTGAGGGCCGGGAGACCCAGTACTTC CASSEGRETQYF
15 TRBJ2-4 TRBV15 NA NA TGTGCCACCAGCAGAGATATGGGGCCTGGAAACATTCAGTACTTC CATSRDMGPGNIQYF
15 TRBJ1-1 TRBV14 NA NA TGTGCCAGCAGCCTGATACAGATCATGAACACTGAAGCTTTCTTT CASSLIQIMNTEAFF
16 TRBJ2-7 TRBV28 NA many TGTGCCAGCAGCCCAGCCGGCGGGCCGGAGGTCCACGAGCAGTACTTC CASSPAGGPEVHEQYF
14 TRBJ1-4 TRBV2 TRBD1 many TGTGCCAGCCTGGGGGACAGGGGGCGTGAAAAACTGTTTTTT CASLGDRGREKLFF
21 TRBJ1-1 TRBV12-3/TRBV12-4 TRBD1 many TGTGCCAGCAGCCCTACCCCTCGGGCAGGGGGCTTCCCTAAGATGAACACTGAAGCTTTCTTT CASSPTPRAGGFPKMNTEAFF
13 TRBJ1-1 TRBV29-1 TRBD1 many TGCAGCGCCCAGGGGGGGGGGAGGACTGAAGCTTTCTTT CSAQGGGRTEAFF
17 TRBJ1-1 TRBV11-2 NA many TGTGCCAGCAGCTTAGATGGAGAGTCAGCTTCTAACGCTGAAGCTTTCTTT CASSLDGESASNAEAFF
17 TRBJ2-1 TRBV6-2/TRBV6-3 TRBD1 NA TGTGCCAGCAGTTACTCGTCCAAGGGGGCGCGCAACAATGAGCAGTTCTTC CASSYSSKGARNNEQFF
17 TRBJ1-2 TRBV7-2 TRBD1 few TGTGCCAGCAGCCTCCAGGGTTGGACAGGGGGAGGGTATGGCTACACCTTC CASSLQGWTGGGYGYTF
15 TRBJ2-5 TRBV27 NA many TGTGCCAGCAGTTTAAATTGGATAGCACAAGAGACCCAGTACTTC CASSLNWIAQETQYF
14 TRBJ1-2 TRBV6-5 TRBD1 many TGTGCCAGCAGTTACTCCGGGACAGGGGTTGGCTACACCTTC CASSYSGTGVGYTF
15 TRBJ2-6 TRBV7-9 NA many TGTGCCAGCAGCTTAGGGCCTCCTGGGGCCAACGTCCTGACTTTC CASSLGPPGANVLTF
15 TRBJ1-2 TRBV11-2 TRBD1 many TGTGCCAGCAGCTGGCGGACAGGGGGCGGGTATGGCTACACCTTC CASSWRTGGGYGYTF
16 TRBJ2-7 TRBV2 NA many TGTGCCAGCAGGGTCCAACATCGGGACCGCCTGTGGGAGCAGTACTTC CASRVQHRDRLWEQYF
15 TRBJ2-7 TRBV3-1 NA many TGTGCCAGCAGCCACCTTGGAAGGGGGAACTACGAGCAGTACTTC CASSHLGRGNYEQYF
15 TRBJ2-4 TRBV30 NA few TGTGCCTGGAGTGTACGCAGGATCGGCAAAAACATTCAGTACTTC CAWSVRRIGKNIQYF
13 TRBJ1-5 TRBV7-2 NA many TGTGCCAGCAGCTTAGATGGATCTCAGCCCCAGCATTTT CASSLDGSQPQHF
13 TRBJ1-6 TRBV29-1 TRBD1 NA TGCAGCGTTACGACAGGGACAGGGTCACCCCTCCACTTT CSVTTGTGSPLHF
13 TRBJ1-6 TRBV30 NA few TGTGCCTGGAGTCAAGCCGATAATTCACCCCTCCACTTT CAWSQADNSPLHF